One sample yielded the 30 T cell receptor beta chains listed below, sequenced in a study of CD8 T cells in ankylosing spondylitis. TCRdb redid the calling of the 5' RACE reads with MiXCR, one entry per CDR3 protein. The data show a few hundred thousand distinct CDR3 sequences, roughly 20% seen once. The sequencing input was blood, either unsorted or a sorted T cell fraction (not recorded which). The receptor set was obtained from a male donor with ankylosing spondylitis or in good health (not recorded which).

There are a few counts of this clonotype. V is TRBV5-1 and J is TRBJ1-1; D not resolved. Trimming took 0 bases from V and 1 from J, leaving 10 bases between them. The CDR3 is 15 amino acids. Germline loops: CDR1 SGHRS, CDR2 YFSETQ. The CDR3 loop is CASSLVGGENTEAFF. The CDR3 coding sequence is TGCGCCAGCAGCTTGGTAGGAGGAGAGAACACTGAAGCTTTCTTT. Full variable domain (missing parts from reference TRBV5-1 and TRBJ1-1): KAGVTQTPRYLIKTRGQQVTLSCSPISGHRSVSWYQQTPGQGLQFLFEYFSETQRNKGNFPGRFSGRQFSNSRSEMNVSTLELGDSALYLCASSLVGGENTEAFFGQGTRLTVV.

This clonotype turned up a few times. The V and J genes are TRBV5-1 and TRBJ2-2; unclear D gene. From germline, CDR1 is SGHRS and CDR2 YFSETQ. The length of the CDR3 is 11 residues. V was trimmed by 6 bases and J by 5 bases, leaving 5 bases between them. The CDR3 sequence: CASTSTGELFF. CDR3 nucleotides: TGCGCCAGCACGAGTACCGGGGAGCTGTTTTTT.

The sample holds a few counts of this clonotype. The V call is TRBV29-1, the J call TRBJ2-1; TRBD1 matches 7 bases. The CDR3 runs to 12 residues. The V segment lost 7 bases and the J segment 7 bases; nucleotides outside the gene matches: 7. The V gene's germline CDR1 is SQVTM and CDR2 ANQGSEA. CDR3 nucleotides: TGCAGCGCCCCTCGGGACAGTAATGAGCAGTTCTTC. Its protein product is CSAPRDSNEQFF.

This chain connects TRBV9 to TRBJ1-3; 7 bases line up with TRBD1. V shed 6 bases, J shed 0 bases, and the junction held 6 bases outside the gene matches. Germline CDR1 and CDR2: SGDLS and YYNGEE. The CDR3 consists of 15 residues. DNA of the CDR3: TGTGCCAGCACCCCGGGACAGACCTCTGGAAACACCATATATTTT. Translating gives CASTPGQTSGNTIYF.

This rearrangement joins TRBV5-6 to TRBJ2-1, with 11 bases aligning to TRBD1. Looked up from germline, CDR1 is SGHDT and CDR2 is YYEEEE. The CDR3 spans 15 residues. V was clipped by 3 bases and J by 4 bases; unmatched bases: 3. The CDR3 loop is CASSWGTGGYNEQFF. The CDR3 coding sequence is TGTGCCAGCAGCTGGGGGACAGGGGGTTACAATGAGCAGTTCTTC.

The chain couples TRBV5-1 to TRBJ1-2; D is unclear. This CDR3 spans 14 amino acids. Trimming removed 0 bases from V and 5 bases from J, with 11 bases in between. CDR1 SGHRS and CDR2 YFSETQ come from the germline V gene. DNA of the CDR3: TGCGCCAGCAGCTTGGAGAGCTCCAGATATGGCTACACCTTC. It yields the protein CASSLESSRYGYTF.

There are a few counts of this clonotype. As DNA, the CDR3 is TGTGCCAGCAGTTTAGGACAGGGGGATCGCACTGAAGCTTTCTTT. This gives the protein CASSLGQGDRTEAFF. The chain uses TRBV12-3 or TRBV12-4 and TRBJ1-1, with 9 bases fitting TRBD1. V gave up 1 base and J gave up 4 bases; unmatched junction bases: 4. The CDR3 is 15 amino acids.

This clonotype appeared a few times. The J gene is TRBJ2-2, the V gene TRBV5-1; 7 bases are shared with TRBD1. This CDR3 spans 15 amino acids. The germline V gene encodes CDR1 SGHRS and CDR2 YFSETQ. With 4 bases clipped from V and 0 bases from J, the junction kept 3 bases outside the gene matches. CDR3 amino acids: CASSKGQTNTGELFF. The DNA for the CDR3 is TGCGCCAGCAGCAAGGGACAGACGAACACCGGGGAGCTGTTTTTT.

The sample holds a few counts of this clonotype. This chain links TRBV5-1 with TRBJ2-7, with TRBD1 identical over 7 bases. The CDR3 loop spans 14 amino acids. Germline loops: CDR1 SGHRS, CDR2 YFSETQ. V was clipped by 2 bases and J by 3 bases; unmatched bases: 5. As DNA, the CDR3 is TGCGCCAGCAGCTTCGGGGACAGTTACTACGAGCAGTACGTC. Translating gives CASSFGDSYYEQYV.

This clonotype was observed a handful of times. The chain links TRBV20-1 to TRBJ2-7; 12 positions match TRBD2. Looked up from germline, CDR1 is DFQATT and CDR2 is SNEGSKA (reference sequence). V shed 4 bases, J shed 4 bases, and the junction held 2 bases outside the gene matches. This CDR3 region has 13 residues. The CDR3 DNA reads TGCAGTGCTACCGGGACTAGCGGGTACGAGCAGTACGTC. Translating gives CSATGTSGYEQYV.

In this sample, this clonotype turned up a few times. This chain connects TRBV12-3 or TRBV12-4 to TRBJ2-1, with 9 bases aligning to TRBD1. J gave up 6 bases and V 6 bases, and 6 bases lay outside the gene matches. There are 14 residues in the CDR3. The CDR3 DNA follows: TGTGCCAGCAGCGATAGACAGGGGGTCAATGAGCAGTTCTTC. It codes for CASSDRQGVNEQFF.

The chain employs TRBV5-6 and TRBJ2-7, with 10 bases identical to TRBD1. V trimming: 0 bases; J trimming: 3 bases; junction bases outside the gene matches: 6. Germline CDR1 and CDR2: SGHDT and YYEEEE. The CDR3 runs to 16 residues. In nucleotides, the CDR3 is TGTGCCAGCAGCTTGGGGACAGGGGGGGGACTCTACGAGCAGTACGTC. It translates to CASSLGTGGGLYEQYV.

The chain carries TRBV20-1 and TRBJ2-1, with 7 bases that match TRBD2. Germline CDR1 DFQATT, CDR2 SNEGSKA (reference sequence). There are 15 residues in the CDR3. Trimming took 6 bases from V and 6 from J; bases not matched to a gene: 14. For the CDR3, the DNA is TGCAGTGCCCTAGATTTGCGGGAGAGGGTCAATGAGCAGTTCTTC. Translation: CSALDLRERVNEQFF.

This clonotype was seen only a few times. The chain's CDR3 is CASNPGGSDTQYF. The CDR3 DNA is TGCGCCAGCAATCCAGGGGGGTCCGATACGCAGTATTTT. The chain links TRBV10-1 to TRBJ2-3; possibly TRBD1 for D (7 bases). CDR3 length: 13 residues. Germline V lookup: CDR1 WNHNN, CDR2 SYGVQD (reference sequence). V was pared by 7 bases and J by 6 bases, with 14 bases between.

This chain links TRBV6-1 with TRBJ1-5; no clear D. CDR3 size: 13 residues. Germline V gives CDR1 MNHNS, CDR2 SASEGT. V dropped 1 base and J dropped 3 bases, with 4 bases sitting between them. The CDR3 DNA reads as TGTGCCAGCAGTGAAGTAATCAATCAGCCCCAGCATTTT. Amino acids: CASSEVINQPQHF.

The table lists this clonotype with many counts. The chain recombines TRBV10-3 with TRBJ1-4; 10 bases align to TRBD1. The CDR3 totals 13 residues. The germline CDR1 and CDR2 sequences are ENHRY and SYGVKD. V lost 8 bases and J lost 8; bases outside the gene matches: 5. CDR3 DNA: TGTGCCATCGGACAGGGGGTGGAGGAAAAACTGTTTTTT. Residues: CAIGQGVEEKLFF.

At least ten counts were recorded for this clonotype. The V gene is TRBV2, the J gene TRBJ1-5; D is uncertain. CDR1 SNHLY and CDR2 FYNNEI come from the germline V gene. The CDR3 spans 13 residues. Trimming took 5 bases from V and 3 from J, leaving 8 bases between them. DNA for the CDR3: TGTGCCAGCAGTCCGAGGGACAATCAGCCCCAGCATTTT. The encoded protein is CASSPRDNQPQHF.

This clonotype appeared a few times. This chain links TRBV10-3 with TRBJ2-3; D may be TRBD2 (5 bases). This CDR3 has 16 amino acids. The germline CDR1 and CDR2 sequences are ENHRY and SYGVKD. Trimming took off 0 bases at V and 1 base at J, with 11 bases between the two ends. The CDR3, as DNA: TGTGCCATCAGTGAGTCAGCAAGCGGAGGCACAGATACGCAGTATTTT. It is translated as CAISESASGGTDTQYF.

The chain carries TRBV24-1 and TRBJ2-2; perhaps TRBD2 as D (6 bases). Germline assignment: CDR1 KGHDR and CDR2 SFDVKD. V gave up 7 bases and J gave up 5 bases, with 7 bases separating them. This CDR3 comprises 12 residues. This CDR3 reads CATRGGTGELFF. CDR3 coding DNA: TGTGCCACCAGGGGGGGAACCGGGGAGCTGTTTTTT.

This chain links TRBV5-1 with TRBJ2-1; perhaps D is TRBD1 or TRBD2 (6 bases each). CDR1 is SGHRS, CDR2 YFSETQ, per germline. CDR3 length: 13 amino acids. V dropped 0 bases and J dropped 9 bases, with 10 bases sitting between them. The CDR3 loop reads CASSLVGGAEQFF. In DNA form, the CDR3 reads TGCGCCAGCAGCTTGGTCGGGGGCGCTGAGCAGTTCTTC.

This clonotype has just a few counts. The chain joins TRBV5-1 to TRBJ2-1, with D possibly TRBD1 on 5 matching bases. Germline V gene sequence: CDR1 SGHRS, CDR2 YFSETQ. The CDR3 sequence is 14 residues long. The V end was cut by 4 bases, the J end by 3 bases, with 11 bases between. Here the CDR3 DNA reads TGCGCCAGCAGCGACGGACAAATCTACAATGAGCAGTTCTTC. As protein: CASSDGQIYNEQFF.

Concerning this clonotype itself: An end of the junction differs from the germline gene, which may be a read error. This chain links TRBV10-3 with TRBJ2-3; 9 bases line up with TRBD1. CDR3 size: 15 residues. CDR1 ENHRY and CDR2 SYGVKD come from the germline V gene. The CDR3 loop is CAISGAGQGTDTQYF. CDR3 coding DNA: TGTGCCATCAGTGGTGCGGGACAGGGCACCGATACGCAGTATTTT.

The chain couples TRBV28 to TRBJ2-2; 8 nucleotides align to TRBD1. The length of the CDR3 is 16 residues. CDR1 and CDR2 from the germline V gene are MDHEN and SYDVKM. Trimming removed 1 base from V and 6 bases from J; junction bases left unmatched: 7. The CDR3 loop reads CASSLFSGQGPGELFF. CDR3 bases: TGTGCCAGCAGTTTATTCTCTGGACAGGGTCCCGGGGAGCTGTTTTTT.

The CDR3 region is CASRLPPGVINQPQHF. CDR3 in DNA: TGTGCCAGCAGGCTTCCCCCAGGGGTTATCAATCAGCCCCAGCATTTT. This rearrangement joins TRBV28 to TRBJ1-5; possible D gene TRBD1, 6 bases. V dropped 6 bases and J dropped 3 bases, with 18 bases sitting between them. Germline CDR1 MDHEN, CDR2 SYDVKM. The CDR3 runs 16 residues.

The chain carries TRBV19 and TRBJ1-4, with D unresolved. This CDR3 is 14 amino acids long. V was shortened by 6 bases and J by 5 bases, with 13 bases between the two germline ends. The germline CDR1 and CDR2 sequences are LNHDA and SQIVND (reference sequence). The CDR3 protein is CASRTGWRNEKLFF. The CDR3 nucleotides are TGTGCCAGTAGAACGGGATGGAGGAATGAAAAACTGTTTTTT.

This clonotype appeared a few times. The V and J genes are TRBV3-1 and TRBJ2-2; D gene ambiguous. The V gene's germline CDR1 is LGHDT and CDR2 YNNKEL (reference sequence). Between the trimmed V and J ends, which lost 1 base and 4 bases, there was a span of 4 bases. This CDR3 has 13 amino acids. CDR3 region: CASSQGLTGELFF. The CDR3 bases are TGTGCCAGCAGCCAAGGTCTCACCGGGGAGCTGTTTTTT. The full variable domain, its missing parts supplied by reference TRBV3-1 and TRBJ2-2, is DTAVSQTPKYLVTQMGNDKSIKCEQNLGHDTMYWYKQDSKKFLKIMFSYNNKELIINETVPNRFSPKSPDKAHLNLHINSLELGDSAVYFCASSQGLTGELFFGEGSRLTVL.

This clonotype was picked up a small number of times. This chain connects TRBV2 to TRBJ1-1; the D gene is possibly TRBD1 (5 bases). From germline, CDR1 is SNHLY and CDR2 FYNNEI. Trimming shortened V by 4 bases and J by 0 bases, and 12 bases separated the two germline ends. The CDR3 runs to 15 residues. This chain's CDR3 is CASSAQGTLNTEAFF. In nucleotides, the CDR3 is TGTGCCAGCAGTGCCCAGGGTACATTGAACACTGAAGCTTTCTTT.

The J gene is TRBJ2-5, the V gene TRBV12-3 or TRBV12-4; D may be TRBD2 (5 bases). V shed 2 bases and J shed 5 bases, with 18 bases lying between them. CDR3 size: 16 residues. CDR3 sequence: CASSLKGSGGSETQYF. The CDR3 DNA reads as TGTGCCAGCAGTTTAAAAGGGAGCGGCGGGTCGGAGACCCAGTACTTC.

This clonotype appeared a few times. This chain links TRBV7-8 with TRBJ1-2, with 9 positions matching TRBD1. Germline-derived CDR1 and CDR2 are SGHVS and FQNEAQ. The CDR3 has 16 residues. V lost 2 bases and J lost 2; bases outside the gene matches: 6. CDR3 in DNA: TGTGCCAGCAGCTTACTGGGGACAGGGTCGAACTATGGCTACACCTTC. Its translation is CASSLLGTGSNYGYTF.

The chain has TRBV11-2 and TRBJ2-1, with 7 bases fitting TRBD2. The CDR3 runs to 14 residues. V was clipped by 3 bases and J by 5 bases; unmatched bases: 4. CDR1 and CDR2 (germline): SGHAT, FQNNGV. The CDR3, as DNA: TGTGCCAGCAGCTTCCGGGACTATAACAATGAGCAGTTCTTC. Encoded protein: CASSFRDYNNEQFF.